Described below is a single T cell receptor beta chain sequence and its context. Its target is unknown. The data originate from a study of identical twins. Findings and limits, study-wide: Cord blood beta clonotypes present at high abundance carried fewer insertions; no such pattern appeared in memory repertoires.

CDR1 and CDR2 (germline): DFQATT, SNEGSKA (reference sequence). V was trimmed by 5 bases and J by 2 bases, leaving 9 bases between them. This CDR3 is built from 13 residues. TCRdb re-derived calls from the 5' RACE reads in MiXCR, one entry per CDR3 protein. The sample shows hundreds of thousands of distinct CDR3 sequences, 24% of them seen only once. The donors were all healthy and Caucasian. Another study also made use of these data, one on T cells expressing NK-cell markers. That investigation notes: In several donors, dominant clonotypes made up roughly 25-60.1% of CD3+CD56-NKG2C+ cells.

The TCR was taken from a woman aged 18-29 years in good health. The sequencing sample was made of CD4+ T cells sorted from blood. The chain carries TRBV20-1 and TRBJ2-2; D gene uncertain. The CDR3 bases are TGCAGTGCTGACGGTCCAAACACCGGGGAGCTGTTTTTT. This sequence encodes CSADGPNTGELFF.